The clone carrying this T cell receptor beta chain occurred a few times. No antigen is known for it. TCRdb re-called the RT-PCR reads with MiXCR, one entry per CDR3 protein. The sample lists around 580,000 distinct CDR3 sequences, 12% to 15% seen once, with around 10% in the top ten. This record comes from a study of response to subunit inactivated influenza vaccine. Whole-study findings and limits: The authors suggested that few new T cells are recruited per seasonal influenza vaccination.

Germline CDR1 reads SGHRS; CDR2 reads YFSETQ. There are 17 residues in the CDR3. V shed 0 bases and J 2 bases; nucleotides not matched to a gene: 9. The sample was PBMCs from blood, taken 11 to 12 days after vaccination. The sequence was collected from a man between 50 and 59 years old who received an inactivated influenza vaccine. V gene TRBV5-1 combines with J gene TRBJ2-7; TRBD1 aligns across 9 bases. CDR3 protein: CASSLASPDRGPYEQYF. In nucleotides, the CDR3 is TGCGCCAGCAGCTTGGCCTCCCCGGACAGGGGCCCCTACGAGCAGTACTTC.